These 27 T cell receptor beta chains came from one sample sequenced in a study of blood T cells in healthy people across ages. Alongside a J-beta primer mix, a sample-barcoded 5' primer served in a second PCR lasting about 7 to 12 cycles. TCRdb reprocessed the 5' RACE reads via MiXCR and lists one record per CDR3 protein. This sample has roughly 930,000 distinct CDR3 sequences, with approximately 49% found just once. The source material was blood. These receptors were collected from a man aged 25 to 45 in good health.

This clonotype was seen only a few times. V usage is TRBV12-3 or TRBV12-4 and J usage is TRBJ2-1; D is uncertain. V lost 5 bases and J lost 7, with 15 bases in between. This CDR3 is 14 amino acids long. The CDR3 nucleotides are TGTGCCAGCAGTGTAGGGTGGCAGTGGAATGAGCAGTTCTTC. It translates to CASSVGWQWNEQFF.

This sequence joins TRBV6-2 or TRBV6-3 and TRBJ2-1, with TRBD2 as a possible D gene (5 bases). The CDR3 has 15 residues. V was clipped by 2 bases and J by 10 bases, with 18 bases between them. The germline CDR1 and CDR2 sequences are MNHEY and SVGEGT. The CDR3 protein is CASSYQDSPPREQFF. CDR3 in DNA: TGTGCCAGCAGTTACCAGGACTCACCCCCACGGGAGCAGTTCTTC.

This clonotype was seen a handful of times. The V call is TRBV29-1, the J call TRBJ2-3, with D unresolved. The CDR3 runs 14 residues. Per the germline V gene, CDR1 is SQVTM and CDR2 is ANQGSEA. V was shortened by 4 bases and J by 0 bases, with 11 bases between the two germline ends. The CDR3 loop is CSVVPYLSTDTQYF. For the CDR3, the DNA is TGCAGCGTTGTCCCATACCTTAGCACAGATACGCAGTATTTT.

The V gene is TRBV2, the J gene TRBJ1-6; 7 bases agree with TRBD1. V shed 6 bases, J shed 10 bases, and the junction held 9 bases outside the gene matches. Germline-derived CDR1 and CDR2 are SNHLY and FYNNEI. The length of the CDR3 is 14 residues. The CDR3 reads CASRGQRVGSPLHF. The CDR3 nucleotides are TGTGCCAGCAGGGGACAGAGGGTTGGATCACCCCTCCACTTT.

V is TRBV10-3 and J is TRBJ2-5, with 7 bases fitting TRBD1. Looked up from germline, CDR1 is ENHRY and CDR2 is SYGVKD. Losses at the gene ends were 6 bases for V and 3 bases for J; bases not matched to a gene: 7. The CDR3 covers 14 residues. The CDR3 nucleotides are TGTGCCATCAGCGACGGGACAGACAAAGAGACCCAGTACTTC. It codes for CAISDGTDKETQYF.

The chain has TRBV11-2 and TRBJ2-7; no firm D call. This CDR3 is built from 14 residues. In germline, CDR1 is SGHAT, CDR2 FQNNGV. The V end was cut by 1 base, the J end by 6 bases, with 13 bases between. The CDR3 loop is CASSLGPSSTEQYF. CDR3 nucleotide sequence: TGTGCCAGCAGCTTAGGCCCCTCCTCCACCGAGCAGTACTTC.

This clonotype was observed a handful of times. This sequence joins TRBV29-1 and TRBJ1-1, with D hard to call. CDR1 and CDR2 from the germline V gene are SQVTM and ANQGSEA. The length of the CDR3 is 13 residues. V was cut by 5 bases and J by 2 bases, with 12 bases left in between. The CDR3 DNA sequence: TGCAGCGTTCGGGGTGGCGGCAACACTGAAGCTTTCTTT. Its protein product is CSVRGGGNTEAFF.

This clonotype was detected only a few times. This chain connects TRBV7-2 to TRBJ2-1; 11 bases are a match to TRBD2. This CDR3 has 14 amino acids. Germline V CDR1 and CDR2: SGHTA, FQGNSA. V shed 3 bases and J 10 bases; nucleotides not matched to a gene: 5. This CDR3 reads CASSLTSGAREQFF. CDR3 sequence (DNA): TGTGCCAGCAGCTTGACTAGCGGGGCGAGGGAGCAGTTCTTC.

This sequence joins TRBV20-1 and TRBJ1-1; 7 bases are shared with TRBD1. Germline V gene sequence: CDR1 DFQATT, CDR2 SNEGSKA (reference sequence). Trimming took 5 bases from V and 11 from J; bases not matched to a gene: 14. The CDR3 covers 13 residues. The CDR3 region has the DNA TGCAGTGCTTCCGAGGGGGCTCTACTCTCTGCTTTCTTT. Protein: CSASEGALLSAFF.

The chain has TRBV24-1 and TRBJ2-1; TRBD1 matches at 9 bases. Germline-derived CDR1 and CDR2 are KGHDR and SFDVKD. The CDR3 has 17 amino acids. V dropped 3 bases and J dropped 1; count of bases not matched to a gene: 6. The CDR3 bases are TGTGCCACCAGTGATACTGACAGGGGGTGGTCCTACAATGAGCAGTTCTTC. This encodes CATSDTDRGWSYNEQFF.

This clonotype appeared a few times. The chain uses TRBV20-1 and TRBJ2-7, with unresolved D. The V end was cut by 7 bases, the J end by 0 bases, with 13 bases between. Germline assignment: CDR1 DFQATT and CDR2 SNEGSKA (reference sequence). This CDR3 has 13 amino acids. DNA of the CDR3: TGCAGTGTTCTTAGCAGGAGCTCCTACGAGCAGTACTTC. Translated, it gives CSVLSRSSYEQYF.

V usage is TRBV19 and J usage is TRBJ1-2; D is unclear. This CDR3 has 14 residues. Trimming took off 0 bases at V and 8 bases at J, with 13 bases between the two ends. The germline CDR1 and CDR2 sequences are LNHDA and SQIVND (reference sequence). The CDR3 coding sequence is TGTGCCAGTAGTATAGAGGTGAGGGCTCGAGGCTACACCTTC. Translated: CASSIEVRARGYTF.

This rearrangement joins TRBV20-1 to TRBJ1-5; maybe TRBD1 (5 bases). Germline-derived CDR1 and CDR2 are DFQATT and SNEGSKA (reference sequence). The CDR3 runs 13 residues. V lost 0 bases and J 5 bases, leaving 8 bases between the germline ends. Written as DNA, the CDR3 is TGCAGTGCTAGAGATTCAGGGTATCAGCCCCAGCATTTT. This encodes CSARDSGYQPQHF.

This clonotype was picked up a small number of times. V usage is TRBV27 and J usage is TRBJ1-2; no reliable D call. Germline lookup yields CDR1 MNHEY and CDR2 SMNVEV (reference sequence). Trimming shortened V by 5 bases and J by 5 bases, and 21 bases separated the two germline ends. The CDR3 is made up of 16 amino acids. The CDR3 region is CASSRLSPNLWYGYTF. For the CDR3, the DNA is TGTGCCAGCAGTCGACTATCCCCTAACTTGTGGTATGGCTACACCTTC.

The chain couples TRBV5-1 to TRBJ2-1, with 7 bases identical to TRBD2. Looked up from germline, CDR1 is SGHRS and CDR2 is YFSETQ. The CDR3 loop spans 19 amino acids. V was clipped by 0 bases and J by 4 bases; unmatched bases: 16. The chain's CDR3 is CASSLGLGGTTVLYNEQFF. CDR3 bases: TGCGCCAGCAGCTTGGGTTTAGGCGGGACTACCGTCTTATACAATGAGCAGTTCTTC.

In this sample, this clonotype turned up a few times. DNA for the CDR3: TGTGCCATCAGTGGTGTGCCGGTAAACGAGCAGTACTTC. It yields the protein CAISGVPVNEQYF. The chain is built from TRBV10-3 and TRBJ2-7; no reliable D call. Trimming shortened V by 4 bases and J by 5 bases, and 12 bases separated the two germline ends. The CDR3 sequence is 13 residues long. CDR1 is ENHRY, CDR2 SYGVKD, per germline.

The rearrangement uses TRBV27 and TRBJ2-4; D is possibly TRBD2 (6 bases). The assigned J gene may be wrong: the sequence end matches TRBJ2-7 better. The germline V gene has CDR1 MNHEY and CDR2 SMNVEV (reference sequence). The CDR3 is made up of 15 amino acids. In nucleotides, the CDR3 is TGTGCCAGCAGTTCCACCGGGACTGGGTTCGACGAGCAGTACTTC. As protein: CASSSTGTGFDEQYF.

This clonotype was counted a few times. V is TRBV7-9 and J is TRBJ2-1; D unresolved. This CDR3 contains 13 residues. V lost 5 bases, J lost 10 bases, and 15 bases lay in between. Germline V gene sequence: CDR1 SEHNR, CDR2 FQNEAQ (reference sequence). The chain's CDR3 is CASSPSSTQEQFF. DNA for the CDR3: TGTGCCAGCAGCCCCTCCTCGACCCAAGAGCAGTTCTTC.

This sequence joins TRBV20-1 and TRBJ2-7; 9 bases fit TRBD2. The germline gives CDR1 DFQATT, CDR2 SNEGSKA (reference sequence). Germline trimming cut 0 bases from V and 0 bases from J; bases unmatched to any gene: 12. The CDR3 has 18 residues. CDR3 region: CSARDAGGGQRISYEQYF. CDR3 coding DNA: TGCAGTGCTAGAGATGCGGGGGGGGGACAGCGAATCTCCTACGAGCAGTACTTC.

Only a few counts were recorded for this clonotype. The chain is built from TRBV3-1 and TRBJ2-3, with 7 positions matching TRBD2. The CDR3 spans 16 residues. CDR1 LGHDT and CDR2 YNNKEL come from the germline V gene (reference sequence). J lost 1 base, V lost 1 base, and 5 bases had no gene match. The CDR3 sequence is CASSQGGGGGTDTQYF. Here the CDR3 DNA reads TGTGCCAGCAGCCAAGGCGGCGGGGGTGGCACAGATACGCAGTATTTT.

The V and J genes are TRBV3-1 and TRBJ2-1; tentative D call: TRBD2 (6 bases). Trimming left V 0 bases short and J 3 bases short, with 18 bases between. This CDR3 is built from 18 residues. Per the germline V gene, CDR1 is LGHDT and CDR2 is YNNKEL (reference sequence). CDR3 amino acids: CASSQEGGLSSFYNEQFF. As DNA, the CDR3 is TGTGCCAGCAGCCAAGAGGGGGGTCTGAGCTCCTTCTACAATGAGCAGTTCTTC.

The CDR3 protein is CASSFPSGTTGTGKSSINEQFF. DNA for the CDR3: TGTGCCAGCAGCTTCCCCAGCGGAACCACCGGGACGGGGAAAAGCTCGATCAATGAGCAGTTCTTC. The rearrangement uses TRBV11-2 and TRBJ2-1; possibly TRBD1 or TRBD2 for D (5 bases each). The germline V gene has CDR1 SGHAT and CDR2 FQNNGV. The V and J ends lost 3 bases and 6 bases respectively, with 36 bases between them. This CDR3 contains 22 residues.

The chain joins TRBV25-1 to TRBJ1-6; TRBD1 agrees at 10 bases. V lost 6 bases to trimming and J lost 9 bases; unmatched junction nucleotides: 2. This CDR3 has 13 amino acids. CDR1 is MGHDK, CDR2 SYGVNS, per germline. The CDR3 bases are TGTGCCAGCAGGGGACAGGGGATTTCACCCCTCCACTTT. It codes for CASRGQGISPLHF. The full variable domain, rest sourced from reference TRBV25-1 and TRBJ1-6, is EADIYQTPRYLVIGTGKKITLECSQTMGHDKMYWYQQDPGMELHLIHYSYGVNSTEKGDLSSESTVSRIRTEHFPLTLESARPSHTSQYLCASRGQGISPLHFGNGTRLTVT.

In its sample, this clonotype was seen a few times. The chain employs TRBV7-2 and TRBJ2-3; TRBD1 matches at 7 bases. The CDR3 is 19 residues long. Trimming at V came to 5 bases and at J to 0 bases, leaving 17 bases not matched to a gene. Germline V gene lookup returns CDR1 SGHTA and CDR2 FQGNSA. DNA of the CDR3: TGTGCCAGCAGCCCCAAGCCGGGACAGACCCGACCTAGCACAGATACGCAGTATTTT. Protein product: CASSPKPGQTRPSTDTQYF.

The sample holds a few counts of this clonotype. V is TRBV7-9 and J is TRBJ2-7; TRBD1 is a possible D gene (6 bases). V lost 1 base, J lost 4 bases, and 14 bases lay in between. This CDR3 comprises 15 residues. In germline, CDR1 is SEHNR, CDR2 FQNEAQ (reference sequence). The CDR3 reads CASSLDGQWTYEQYF. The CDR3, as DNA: TGTGCCAGCAGCTTAGATGGACAGTGGACATACGAGCAGTACTTC. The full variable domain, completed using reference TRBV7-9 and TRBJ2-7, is DTGVSQNPRHKITKRGQNVTFRCDPISEHNRLYWYRQTLGQGPEFLTYFQNEAQLEKSRLLSDRFSAERPKGSFSTLEIQRTEQGDSAMYLCASSLDGQWTYEQYFGPGTRLTVT.

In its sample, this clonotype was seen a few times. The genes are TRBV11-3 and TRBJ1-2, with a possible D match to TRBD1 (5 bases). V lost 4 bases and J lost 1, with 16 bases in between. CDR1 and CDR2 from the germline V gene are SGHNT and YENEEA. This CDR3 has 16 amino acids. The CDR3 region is CASSYSGGILNYGYTF. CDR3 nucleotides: TGTGCCAGCAGCTATAGCGGGGGGATACTTAACTATGGCTACACCTTC.

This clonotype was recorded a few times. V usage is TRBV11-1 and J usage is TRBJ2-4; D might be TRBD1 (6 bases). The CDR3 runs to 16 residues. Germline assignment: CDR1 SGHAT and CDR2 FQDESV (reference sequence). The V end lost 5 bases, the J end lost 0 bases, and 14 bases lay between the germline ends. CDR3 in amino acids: CASSAKDSGAKNIQYF. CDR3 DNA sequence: TGTGCCAGCAGCGCGAAGGACAGTGGAGCCAAAAACATTCAGTACTTC.